This is a list of T cell receptor beta chains from one sample in a study of post-analysis software for immune sequencing data. TCRdb passed the PCR reads through MiXCR, listing each CDR3 protein once. Of roughly 800,000 distinct CDR3 sequences in the sample, 25% to 30% were seen once. Input material: blood. The source is a girl aged 5 to 17 with multiple sclerosis. Each CDR3 is given with its conserved first and last residue. Each record gives: D gene, V gene, clone size, J gene, CDR3 DNA, CDR3 protein. D genes are given only for firm matches. The size field is filled for only some rows; it gives once, few, many or a size class.

TRBD2,TRBV7-2,few,TRBJ2-1,TGTGCCAGCAGCTTAGCGACTAGCGGACTAGAGCAGTTCTTC,CASSLATSGLEQFF
TRBD1,TRBV9,-,TRBJ2-6,TGTGCCAGCAGCCCAAGGACAGGTGGAGTCGCCAACGTCCTGACTTTC,CASSPRTGGVANVLTF
-,TRBV7-9,few,TRBJ2-1,TGTGCCAGCAGCCATACAGGCCCCAATGAGCAGTTCTTC,CASSHTGPNEQFF
-,TRBV14,-,TRBJ2-1,TGTGCCAGCAGCCAAGTTCCTGGTCGGAAGGGATACAATGAGCAGTTCTTC,CASSQVPGRKGYNEQFF
-,TRBV3-1,-,TRBJ2-1,TGTGCCAGCAGCCAAGGGAGCTCCTACAATGAGCAGTTCTTC,CASSQGSSYNEQFF
-,TRBV10-3,many,TRBJ2-1,TGTGCCATCACGGGAGCGGCGGACTCCTACAATGAGCAGTTCTTC,CAITGAADSYNEQFF
-,TRBV20-1,-,TRBJ1-5,TGCAGTGCTATGGGAGGGGGGATGAGGCAGCCCCAGCATTTT,CSAMGGGMRQPQHF
-,TRBV11-2,few,TRBJ2-1,TGTGCCAGCAGCTTATTCTCCTACAATGAGCAGTTCTTC,CASSLFSYNEQFF
TRBD2,TRBV7-2,few,TRBJ2-2,TGTGCCAGCAGCTCCCGGGGGGAGAGCGGGGAGCTGTTTTTT,CASSSRGESGELFF
TRBD1,TRBV29-1,few,TRBJ1-2,TGCATCGTAGGATTAATGACAGGGTACACCTTC,CIVGLMTGYTF
-,TRBV5-1,few,TRBJ2-5,TGCGCCAGCACCCAGGGGAGGAGACTAGAGACCCAGTACTTC,CASTQGRRLETQYF
TRBD1,TRBV9,few,TRBJ2-7,TGTGCCAGCAGCGAGGGACAGGGGAGCTCCTACGAGCAGTACTTC,CASSEGQGSSYEQYF
-,TRBV10-3,few,TRBJ2-3,TGTGCCATTGAGACGGGCACAGATACGCAGTATTTT,CAIETGTDTQYF
-,TRBV5-1,-,TRBJ2-3,TGCGCCAGCAGCCTCCAGGGGGGGGGATTGGATACGCAGTATTTT,CASSLQGGGLDTQYF
TRBD1,TRBV5-6,few,TRBJ1-2,TGTGCCAGCAGGACGGACAGGGGGCGTTTCGGCTACACCTTC,CASRTDRGRFGYTF
-,TRBV6-6,-,TRBJ1-6,TGTGCCAGCAGTCGCCTGGGGCAGAATTCACCCCTCCACTTT,CASSRLGQNSPLHF
-,TRBV28,-,TRBJ1-1,TGTGCCAGCAGTAACTATATGAACACTGAAGCTTTCTTT,CASSNYMNTEAFF
TRBD1,TRBV5-1,many,TRBJ2-3,TGCGCCAGCAGCCCCTCTGGGACAGTTCCAGATACGCAGTATTTT,CASSPSGTVPDTQYF
TRBD2,TRBV7-9,few,TRBJ2-1,TGTGCCAGCAGCCCCGCGGGAGTAGCACGCGGGAGGTCTGGTAGCAATGAGCAGTTCTTC,CASSPAGVARGRSGSNEQFF
-,TRBV7-9,few,TRBJ2-5,TGTGCCAGCAGCCCACTACTGCGGCAAGAGACCCAGTACTTC,CASSPLLRQETQYF